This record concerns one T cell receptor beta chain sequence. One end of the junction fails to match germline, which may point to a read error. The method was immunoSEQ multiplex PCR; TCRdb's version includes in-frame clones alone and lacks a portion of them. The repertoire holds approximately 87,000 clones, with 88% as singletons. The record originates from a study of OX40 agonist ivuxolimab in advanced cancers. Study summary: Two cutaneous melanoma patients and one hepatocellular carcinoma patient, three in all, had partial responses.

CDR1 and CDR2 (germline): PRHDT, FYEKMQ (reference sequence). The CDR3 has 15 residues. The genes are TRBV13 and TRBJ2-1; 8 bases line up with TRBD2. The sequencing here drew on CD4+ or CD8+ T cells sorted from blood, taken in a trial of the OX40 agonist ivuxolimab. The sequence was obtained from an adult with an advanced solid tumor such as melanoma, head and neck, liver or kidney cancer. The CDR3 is CASSVGLARGVEQFF. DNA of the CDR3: TGTGCCAGCAGCGTAGGACTAGCTAGGGGAGTTGAGCAGTTCTTC.